The 21 T cell receptor beta chains below all came from one sample that was sequenced in a study of blood T cell repertoires in COVID-19. The method was immunoSEQ multiplex PCR; TCRdb's version includes in-frame clones alone and lacks a portion of them. The top ten hold 2.2% of the sample, which has 250,000 to 300,000 clones, 87% seen once. The specimen was peripheral blood. Receptors were obtained from a woman aged 45-65 years who had recovered from COVID-19.

In its sample, this clone was seen once. The rearrangement joins TRBV5-6 to TRBJ2-3; 10 nucleotides match TRBD2. Germline V gene data show CDR1 as SGHDT and CDR2 as YYEEEE. This CDR3 region has 16 residues. The ends lost 1 base at V and 5 bases at J; junction bases unmatched: 7. The CDR3 loop is CASSLPSGGLVDTQYF. Written as DNA, the CDR3 is TGTGCCAGCAGCTTGCCTAGCGGGGGTTTAGTAGATACGCAGTATTTT.

This chain links TRBV27 with TRBJ1-2; 7 bases match TRBD1. CDR1 is MNHEY and CDR2 is SMNVEV in the germline V gene (reference sequence). The CDR3 has 16 residues. V trimming: 4 bases; J trimming: 4 bases; junction bases outside the gene matches: 12. In nucleotides, the CDR3 is TGTGCCAGCAGTTCGAGAAACCGGGACAGATCCTATGGCTACACCTTC. This gives the protein CASSSRNRDRSYGYTF.

This clone appeared a single time. The chain links TRBV7-8 to TRBJ1-5; 9 bases line up with TRBD1. The CDR3 runs 17 residues. The germline CDR1 and CDR2 sequences are SGHVS and FQNEAQ. J gave up 0 bases and V 5 bases, and 8 bases lay outside the gene matches. The CDR3 here is CASSRDRVGYSNQPQHF. In nucleotides, the CDR3 is TGTGCCAGCAGCCGGGACAGGGTTGGGTATAGCAATCAGCCCCAGCATTTT. The entire variable domain, with the rest obtained from reference TRBV7-8 and TRBJ1-5, is as follows: GAGVSQSPRYKVAKRGQDVALRCDPISGHVSLFWYQQALGQGPEFLTYFQNEAQLDKSGLPSDRFFAERPEGSVSTLKIQRTQQEDSAVYLCASSRDRVGYSNQPQHFGDGTRLSIL.

This clone has just one count. The J gene is TRBJ1-5, the V gene TRBV2, with D maybe TRBD1 (6 bases). V was trimmed by 7 bases and J by 4 bases, leaving 14 bases between them. The CDR3 sequence is 14 residues long. Germline assignment: CDR1 SNHLY and CDR2 FYNNEI. The CDR3 DNA follows: TGTGCCAGCATGGGGGGGCAGGAAAATCAGCCCCAGCATTTT. It encodes CASMGGQENQPQHF.

For the CDR3, the DNA is TGTGCCAGCAGCCGACAGGGGCCCAATGAAAAACTGTTTTTT. Residues: CASSRQGPNEKLFF. The gene calls are TRBV7-9 and TRBJ1-4; 8 bases align to TRBD1. Germline CDR1 reads SEHNR; CDR2 reads FQNEAQ (reference sequence). V lost 5 bases to trimming and J lost 5 bases; unmatched junction nucleotides: 4. This CDR3 is built from 14 residues.

This clone came up once. The rearrangement uses TRBV30 and TRBJ1-2, with TRBD1 identical over 7 bases. CDR3 length equals 16 residues. Trimming cost V 0 bases and J 4 bases; bases outside gene matches: 11. Per germline, CDR1 GTSNPN and CDR2 SVGIG (reference sequence). In DNA, the CDR3 is TGTGCCTGGAGTGTACAGAGGACAGGTATCCTCTATGGCTACACCTTC. Translated, it gives CAWSVQRTGILYGYTF.

The J gene is TRBJ1-4, the V gene TRBV5-1; D is unclear. This CDR3 is built from 13 residues. The germline V gene encodes CDR1 SGHRS and CDR2 YFSETQ. V shed 0 bases and J shed 7 bases, with 7 bases lying between them. This chain's CDR3 is CASSLGPGEKLFF. As DNA, the CDR3 is TGCGCCAGCAGCTTGGGTCCAGGTGAAAAACTGTTTTTT.

The genes are TRBV18 and TRBJ2-3; 10 bases line up with TRBD2. Germline trimming cut 5 bases from V and 4 bases from J; bases unmatched to any gene: 9. CDR1 and CDR2 (germline): KGHSH, LQKENI. This CDR3 has 16 residues. The CDR3 protein is CASSSLSSGGSDTQYF. CDR3 DNA: TGTGCCAGCTCATCCCTCTCTAGCGGGGGTTCAGATACGCAGTATTTT.

This rearrangement joins TRBV21-1 to TRBJ2-1; TRBD2, the D gene given by the table, was not confirmed from the DNA. TRBV21-1 has pseudogene status. The CDR3 is 16 residues long. The CDR3 nucleotides are TGTGCCAGCAGGTATACTAGCGGGAGGTCTCGATTAGAGCAGTTCTTC. Protein: CASRYTSGRSRLEQFF.

V usage is TRBV4-3 and J usage is TRBJ1-1; D is possibly TRBD1 (6 bases). Germline values: CDR1 LGHNA, CDR2 YSLEER. With 4 bases removed from V and 3 bases from J, the gap between germline ends came to 12 bases. The CDR3 has 14 amino acids. The CDR3 loop reads CASSLDSGDTEAFF. CDR3 sequence (DNA): TGCGCCAGCAGCCTTGACTCAGGGGACACTGAAGCTTTCTTT.

The chain joins TRBV20-1 to TRBJ1-2; 8 bases agree with TRBD1. The germline V gene encodes CDR1 DFQATT and CDR2 SNEGSKA (reference sequence). V lost 3 bases to trimming and J lost 3 bases; unmatched junction nucleotides: 6. This CDR3 contains 14 residues. In DNA form, the CDR3 reads TGCAGTGCTAGTACGCAGGGGGCCGACTATGGCTACACCTTC. It encodes CSASTQGADYGYTF.

The rearrangement uses TRBV5-6 and TRBJ1-1; the match to TRBD1 covers 8 bases. J lost 0 bases, V lost 2 bases, and 6 bases had no gene match. CDR1 and CDR2 (germline): SGHDT, YYEEEE. The CDR3 contains 16 residues. The CDR3 nucleotides read TGTGCCAGCAGCTTTCGGACAGGGTGGATGAACACTGAAGCTTTCTTT. Translated, it gives CASSFRTGWMNTEAFF.

The chain has TRBV5-1 and TRBJ1-1; no reliable D call. The germline CDR1 and CDR2 sequences are SGHRS and YFSETQ. Trimming stripped 0 bases from V and 5 bases from J, with 11 bases between. This CDR3 comprises 14 residues. The CDR3, as DNA: TGCGCCAGCAGCTTGGCTAGCTGGGATACTGAAGCTTTCTTT. It codes for CASSLASWDTEAFF.

The rearrangement uses TRBV6-5 and TRBJ1-1, with 8 bases that match TRBD1. In germline, CDR1 is MNHEY, CDR2 SVGAGI. V lost 2 bases, J lost 5 bases, and 4 bases stayed unmatched. The length of the CDR3 is 14 residues. CDR3: CASSYNRGETEAFF. The CDR3, as DNA: TGTGCCAGCAGTTACAACAGGGGGGAGACTGAAGCTTTCTTT.

The V and J genes are TRBV5-1 and TRBJ1-1; D is possibly TRBD1 (6 bases). Germline CDR1 SGHRS, CDR2 YFSETQ. CDR3 length equals 15 residues. Trimming removed 2 bases from V and 0 bases from J, with 11 bases in between. The CDR3 coding sequence is TGCGCCAGCAGCTTCGGACAGTTTATGAACACTGAAGCTTTCTTT. It encodes CASSFGQFMNTEAFF. Full variable domain (remainder filled in from reference TRBV5-1 and TRBJ1-1): KAGVTQTPRYLIKTRGQQVTLSCSPISGHRSVSWYQQTPGQGLQFLFEYFSETQRNKGNFPGRFSGRQFSNSRSEMNVSTLELGDSALYLCASSFGQFMNTEAFFGQGTRLTVV.

On this clone: Distinct nucleotide sequences in the sample also encode this CDR3. The V gene is TRBV30, the J gene TRBJ1-5; TRBD1 matches 8 bases. CDR1 is GTSNPN, CDR2 SVGIG, per germline (reference sequence). This CDR3 spans 13 amino acids. J lost 6 bases, V lost 5 bases, and 6 bases had no gene match. CDR3 bases: TGTGCCTGGTCGACAGGGGCAGGTCAGCCCCAGCATTTT. Residues: CAWSTGAGQPQHF.

V and J are TRBV4-2 and TRBJ2-5; 9 bases agree with TRBD2. Germline V gene sequence: CDR1 LGHNA, CDR2 YNFKEQ. This CDR3 has 16 amino acids. The junction had 5 bases not matched to a gene; V was cut back by 1 base and J by 2 bases. The CDR3 spells CASSQGDSGGQETQYF. For the CDR3, the DNA is TGTGCCAGCAGCCAAGGGGATAGCGGGGGACAAGAGACCCAGTACTTC.

The gene calls are TRBV27 and TRBJ2-7; 7 nucleotides align to TRBD2. After removal of 8 bases from V and 6 bases from J, the junction contained 13 bases not matched to a gene. Germline V gives CDR1 MNHEY, CDR2 SMNVEV (reference sequence). This CDR3 is built from 14 residues. DNA for the CDR3: TGTGCCAGCGGGATGGGCGGGAGCGCTACCGAGCAGTACTTC. Its protein is CASGMGGSATEQYF.

The J gene is TRBJ1-2, the V gene TRBV4-1; D gene unclear. Trimming stripped 0 bases from V and 3 bases from J, with 8 bases between. Germline assignment: CDR1 MGHRA and CDR2 YSYEKL. CDR3 size: 14 residues. The CDR3 DNA reads as TGCGCCAGCAGCCAAGATCACAGACACTATGGCTACACCTTC. This sequence encodes CASSQDHRHYGYTF.

This clone was observed a few times. V is TRBV6-5 and J is TRBJ2-5; D might be TRBD2 (5 bases). V lost 5 bases and J lost 4, with 17 bases in between. CDR3 length: 15 residues. Germline loops: CDR1 MNHEY, CDR2 SVGAGI. The CDR3 sequence is CASSPWSGKGETQYF. CDR3 in DNA: TGTGCCAGCAGTCCCTGGTCGGGGAAGGGAGAGACCCAGTACTTC.

This sequence joins TRBV6-5 and TRBJ2-7; 9 nucleotides match TRBD1. Germline CDR1 reads MNHEY; CDR2 reads SVGAGI. With V trimmed by 3 bases and J by 3 bases, 6 bases remained unmatched. The CDR3 spans 15 residues. The chain's CDR3 is CASSYRRDRDYEQYF. CDR3 DNA: TGTGCCAGCAGTTATCGCCGGGACAGGGACTACGAGCAGTACTTC.